The 14 T cell receptor beta chains below come from one sample, sequenced in a study of T cell changes during pregnancy in multiple sclerosis. The method was immunoSEQ multiplex PCR; TCRdb's version includes in-frame clones alone and lacks a portion of them. The sample consists of tens of thousands of clones, roughly 92% of them appearing once. The sequenced sample was peripheral blood, obtained in the first trimester of pregnancy. These receptors were obtained from a female donor with multiple sclerosis, enrolled in a pregnancy study.

The chain employs TRBV27 and TRBJ1-2; TRBD1 is a possible D gene (6 bases). CDR1 and CDR2 from the germline V gene are MNHEY and SMNVEV (reference sequence). This CDR3 spans 15 amino acids. V lost 5 bases and J lost 5, with 18 bases in between. CDR3 region: CASSPRQDGIYGYTF. CDR3 DNA: TGTGCCAGCAGTCCCCGACAGGATGGGATATATGGCTACACCTTC.

The chain has TRBV5-1 and TRBJ2-2, with D possibly TRBD2 on 6 matching bases. V was cut by 0 bases and J by 8 bases, with 11 bases left in between. The CDR3 contains 14 residues. The V gene's germline CDR1 is SGHRS and CDR2 YFSETQ. The CDR3 DNA follows: TGCGCCAGCAGCTTGGTACTAGCTAGTGGGGAGCTGTTTTTT. Protein: CASSLVLASGELFF.

The chain links TRBV6-1 to TRBJ2-5; TRBD2 aligns across 10 bases. The V gene's germline CDR1 is MNHNS and CDR2 SASEGT. The V gene end was trimmed by 7 bases and the J gene end by 4 bases; junction bases not matched to a gene: 6. The CDR3 covers 14 residues. CDR3 loop: CASTPLAGVETQYF. DNA for the CDR3: TGTGCCAGCACCCCCCTAGCGGGGGTAGAGACCCAGTACTTC.

The chain uses TRBV2 and TRBJ2-2; D perhaps matches TRBD2 (6 bases). The germline CDR1 and CDR2 sequences are SNHLY and FYNNEI. The ends were cut back, 6 bases at V and 1 base at J, with 12 bases in the middle. The CDR3 spans 15 residues. The CDR3 spells CASRATSRNTGELFF. The CDR3 bases are TGTGCCAGCAGGGCGACTAGTCGGAACACCGGGGAGCTGTTTTTT.

V gene TRBV7-3 combines with J gene TRBJ1-1, with 7 positions matching TRBD1. The CDR3 loop spans 12 amino acids. Germline V CDR1 and CDR2: SGHTA, FQGTGA. Trimming took 6 bases from V and 11 from J; bases not matched to a gene: 9. The CDR3 sequence: CASSLEGADAFF. The CDR3 coding sequence is TGTGCCAGCAGTCTCGAGGGGGCAGATGCTTTCTTT.

This clone was seen a few times. The chain employs TRBV12-5 and TRBJ1-2; TRBD1 aligns across 10 bases. The germline gives CDR1 LGHNT, CDR2 FRNRAP. After removal of 5 bases from V and 4 bases from J, the junction contained 13 bases not matched to a gene. The CDR3 runs to 17 residues. CDR3 sequence (DNA): TGTGCTAGTGGTCCGGGGGGACAGGGGTTCTGGAGCTATGGCTACACCTTC. Its translation: CASGPGGQGFWSYGYTF.

The CDR3 loop reads CASSEGTGRGEKLFF. The CDR3 nucleotides read TGTGCCAGCAGTGAAGGGACAGGGCGGGGAGAAAAACTGTTTTTT. The genes are TRBV2 and TRBJ1-4; TRBD1 agrees at 8 bases. Germline lookup yields CDR1 SNHLY and CDR2 FYNNEI. CDR3 length equals 15 residues. Unmatched junction bases numbered 6, after V lost 1 base and J lost 8 bases.

The chain is built from TRBV4-1 and TRBJ2-5; TRBD2 aligns across 12 bases. The CDR3 is 17 amino acids. Germline V gene lookup returns CDR1 MGHRA and CDR2 YSYEKL. J gave up 5 bases and V 1 base, and 8 bases lay outside the gene matches. The CDR3 DNA reads as TGCGCCAGCAGCCAAGCTAGCGGGGGGGCGGTAAGGGAGACCCAGTACTTC. Translation: CASSQASGGAVRETQYF.

This clone has just one count. The chain links TRBV6-6 to TRBJ2-1, with D tentatively TRBD1 (6 bases). Germline V gene lookup returns CDR1 MNHNY and CDR2 SVGAGI (reference sequence). The CDR3 is 12 amino acids. Trimming shortened V by 6 bases and J by 7 bases, and 10 bases separated the two germline ends. This CDR3 reads CASSLDRNEQFF. For the CDR3, the DNA is TGTGCCAGCAGCCTAGACAGGAATGAGCAGTTCTTC.

V usage is TRBV4-3 and J usage is TRBJ1-1; 11 bases match TRBD1. The CDR3 contains 18 residues. V trimming: 1 base; J trimming: 2 bases; junction bases outside the gene matches: 9. Per the germline V gene, CDR1 is LGHNA and CDR2 is YSLEER. CDR3 loop: CASSQVQDRGQKNTEAFF. The CDR3 DNA reads TGCGCCAGCAGCCAAGTCCAGGACAGGGGGCAAAAAAACACTGAAGCTTTCTTT.

The sample holds one count of this clone. V is TRBV5-4 and J is TRBJ1-4; no reliable D call. V lost 4 bases, J lost 8 bases, and 15 bases lay in between. The CDR3 extends over 14 amino acids. Germline V CDR1 and CDR2: SGHNT, YYREEE (reference sequence). The CDR3 sequence: CASSQKRTGEKLFF. The CDR3 nucleotides read TGTGCCAGCAGCCAAAAGAGGACGGGGGAAAAACTGTTTTTT.

This clone was observed once. The chain recombines TRBV29-1 with TRBJ2-5; D possibly corresponds to TRBD1 (5 bases). V was shortened by 4 bases and J by 1 base, with 13 bases between the two germline ends. The CDR3 spans 14 residues. CDR1 is SQVTM and CDR2 is ANQGSEA in the germline V gene. The CDR3 DNA reads as TGCAGCGTTGTCCAGGGCCCCGGCCAAGAGACCCAGTACTTC. It yields the protein CSVVQGPGQETQYF.

The rearrangement links TRBV9 to TRBJ2-3; TRBD2 matches at 8 bases. The CDR3 contains 14 residues. The germline V gene encodes CDR1 SGDLS and CDR2 YYNGEE. The trim removed 6 bases at V and 2 bases at J, leaving 5 bases unmatched. CDR3 DNA sequence: TGTGCCAGCAACCCGGGGGGGGCCACAGATACGCAGTATTTT. It codes for CASNPGGATDTQYF.

This chain connects TRBV4-1 to TRBJ2-5; 9 bases agree with TRBD1. The J call is in doubt because the DNA end fits TRBJ2-7 better. Germline CDR1 reads MGHRA; CDR2 reads YSYEKL. The CDR3 is 16 amino acids. Written as DNA, the CDR3 is TGCGCCAGCAGCCAAGGGACAGGGGCTCCCTCCTACGAGCAGTACTTC. Its translation: CASSQGTGAPSYEQYF.